This entry concerns a single TCR beta chain. Its target is unknown. Trimming took off 4 bases at V and 8 bases at J, with 15 bases between the two ends. The length of the CDR3 is 14 residues. The germline gives CDR1 MGHRA, CDR2 YSYEKL. 5'RACE with constant-segment primers yielded barcoded, UMI-tagged TCR alpha and TCR beta cDNA libraries. TCRdb ran MiXCR on the 5' RACE reads and lists one entry per CDR3 protein. Of tens of thousands of distinct CDR3 sequences listed, 15% to 20% were seen once; the top ten hold about a third. The data are from a study of T-cell memory formation after mild COVID-19. Study-level findings and limits: Clones contracting over day 15 to 85 were CD4/CD8 balanced, with later expanders leaning CD4+.

Material for sequencing was PBMCs or a T cell subset sorted from them (not recorded which). This clonotype was obtained from an adult woman who had mild COVID-19 (a few samples of this study predate the infection). Cell type and time point are not known. The J gene is TRBJ2-4, the V gene TRBV4-1, with a possible D match to TRBD2 (5 bases). The CDR3 nucleotides read TGCGCCAGCAGCCTAAACAGAGGGCCGTACATTCAGTACTTC. This gives the protein CASSLNRGPYIQYF.